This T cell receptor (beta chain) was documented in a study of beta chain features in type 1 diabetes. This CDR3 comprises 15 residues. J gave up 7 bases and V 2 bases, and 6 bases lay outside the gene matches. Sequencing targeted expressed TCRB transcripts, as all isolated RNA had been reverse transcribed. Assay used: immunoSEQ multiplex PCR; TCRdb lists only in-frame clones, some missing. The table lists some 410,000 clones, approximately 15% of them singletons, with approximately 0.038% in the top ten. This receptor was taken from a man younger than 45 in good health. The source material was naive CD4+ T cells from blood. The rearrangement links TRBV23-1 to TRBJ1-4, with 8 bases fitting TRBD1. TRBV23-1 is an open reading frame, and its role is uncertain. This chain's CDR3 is CASSQPRGRAEKLFF. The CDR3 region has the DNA TGCGCCAGCAGTCAACCCAGGGGGCGCGCTGAAAAACTGTTTTTT.